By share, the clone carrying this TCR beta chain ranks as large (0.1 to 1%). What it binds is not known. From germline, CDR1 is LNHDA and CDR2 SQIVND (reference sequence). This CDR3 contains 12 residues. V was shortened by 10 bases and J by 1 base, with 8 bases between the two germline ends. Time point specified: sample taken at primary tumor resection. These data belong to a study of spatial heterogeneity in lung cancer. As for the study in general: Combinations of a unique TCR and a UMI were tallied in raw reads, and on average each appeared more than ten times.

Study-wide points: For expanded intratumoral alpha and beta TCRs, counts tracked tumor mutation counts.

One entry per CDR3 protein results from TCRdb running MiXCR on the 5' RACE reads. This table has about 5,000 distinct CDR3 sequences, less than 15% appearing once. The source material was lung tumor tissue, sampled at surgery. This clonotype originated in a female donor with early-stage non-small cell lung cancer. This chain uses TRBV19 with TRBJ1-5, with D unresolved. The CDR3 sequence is CATRQSNQPQHF. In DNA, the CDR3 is TGTGCCACTCGCCAGAGCAATCAGCCCCAGCATTTT.